This TCR beta chain is from a study of blood T cell repertoires in COVID-19 (dated by TCRdb to 2018 to 2021). For context, the study as a whole: Samples covering the acute and convalescent phases of COVID-19 were provided by collaborators in the United States, Italy and Spain. The material from the prospective study consisted of cDNA or gDNA derived from T cells, B-cell-depleted T cells, or PBMCs. The dataset comprised deeply sampled blood TCRbeta repertoires from subjects exposed to, actively infected with, or recovered from COVID-19. A freely available public database, intended as a resource for researchers studying the immune response to SARS-CoV-2, is where the repertoires were released. The samples were drawn from two sources: the first 160 participants of the ongoing ImmuneRACE study, and over 1,000 subjects contributed by 6 global collaborators. Nearly every sample came with metadata listing a de-identified subject ID, COVID-19 status, age in years and sex. Where available, HLA class I and class II types were taken from metadata supplied by the sample provider and were not determined by assay-based typing.

Comment on this clone: Which antigen it targets is not known. No base-level quality is on record; no much larger clone is a single base apart.

V gives up 4 bases and J gives up 6 bases, and the segment between their germline ends measures 12 bases. From the cysteine up to the phenylalanine, the CDR3 has a length of 13 residues. Only the CDR3 DNA is retained, 39 bases long and in frame from the first base. CDR1 SGHVS and CDR2 FQNEAQ were looked up in the germline V gene. The immunoSEQ Assay, a bias-controlled multiplex PCR, was used to amplify TCRbeta CDR3 regions from genomic DNA. The paper's data handling went like this. The number of nucleated cells in each sample was estimated by amplification of reference gene primers within the assay. To quantify the absolute abundance of each unique TCRbeta CDR3 rearrangement, sequence reads were collapsed and filtered. For each sample, productive Simpson clonality was calculated as the square root of Simpson's diversity index over productive rearrangements. As stored in TCRdb, this immuneACCESS dataset retains in-frame rearrangements with V and J assigned. A fraction of the clones does not appear; measured against another copy, unresolved V genes explain less than half of the discrepancy, and the remainder lacks a known reason. That table supplies the V and J calls and clone size; D and trimming were determined from the DNA. The sample records about 90,000 clones, approximately 92% of which are singletons. The biggest ten clones account for roughly 5.9% of the sample.

Findings and caveats that apply to the study as a whole: The amount of clinical and demographic metadata varied by source and participant and was provided uncurated.

Each collaborating institution followed its own protocols to collect whole blood in K2EDTA tubes. Collaborator samples were shipped for TCRbeta analysis as frozen whole blood, isolated PBMCs, or DNA extracted from either sample type. The clonotype originates from a woman in her sixties or seventies with active COVID-19. The chain joins TRBV7-8 to TRBJ1-1, with the D gene not clear enough to name. Sequencing input: peripheral blood. The CDR3 reads CASSSPIGSEAFF. Here is the DNA: TGTGCCAGCAGCTCCCCGATCGGTTCTGAAGCTTTCTTT. Reference TRBV7-8 and TRBJ1-1 genes cover what lies past the CDR3, so the full variable domain is GAGVSQSPRYKVAKRGQDVALRCDPISGHVSLFWYQQALGQGPEFLTYFQNEAQLDKSGLPSDRFFAERPEGSVSTLKIQRTQQEDSAVYLCASSSPIGSEAFFGQGTRLTVV.